The next 2 T cell receptor beta chains were all read from a single sample in a study of blood T cell repertoires in COVID-19 (TCRdb year 2020). The library was obtained by the immunoSEQ multiplex PCR assay. TCRdb took over this immuneACCESS table, retaining in-frame rearrangements with V and J assigned. Such tables are incomplete; in checked studies, under half of the missing clones stem from an unresolved V gene, and the remainder is unexplained. The sample table shows some 150,000 clones, and about 87% are seen once. The ten largest clones add up to around 3.9% of the sample. Sequenced input: peripheral blood. These receptor sequences come from a woman aged 55-70 years who had recovered from COVID-19.

This sequence joins TRBV5-1 and TRBJ1-1, with a weak D call TRBD1 (6 bases). Trimming took off 0 bases at V and 3 bases at J, with 12 bases between the two ends. CDR1 is SGHRS and CDR2 is YFSETQ in the germline V gene. The CDR3 loop spans 15 amino acids. This CDR3 is CASSLDRVGDTEAFF. CDR3 sequence (DNA): TGCGCCAGCAGCTTGGACAGGGTCGGAGACACTGAAGCTTTCTTT.

The chain has TRBV4-2 and TRBJ2-5, with D possibly matching TRBD2 (5 bases). The germline V and J ends were trimmed by 6 bases and 0 bases, with 5 bases remaining between them. Germline V gives CDR1 LGHNA, CDR2 YNFKEQ. The CDR3 extends over 12 amino acids. The CDR3 DNA is TGTGCCAGCAGGGACTACCAAGAGACCCAGTACTTC. This encodes CASRDYQETQYF.